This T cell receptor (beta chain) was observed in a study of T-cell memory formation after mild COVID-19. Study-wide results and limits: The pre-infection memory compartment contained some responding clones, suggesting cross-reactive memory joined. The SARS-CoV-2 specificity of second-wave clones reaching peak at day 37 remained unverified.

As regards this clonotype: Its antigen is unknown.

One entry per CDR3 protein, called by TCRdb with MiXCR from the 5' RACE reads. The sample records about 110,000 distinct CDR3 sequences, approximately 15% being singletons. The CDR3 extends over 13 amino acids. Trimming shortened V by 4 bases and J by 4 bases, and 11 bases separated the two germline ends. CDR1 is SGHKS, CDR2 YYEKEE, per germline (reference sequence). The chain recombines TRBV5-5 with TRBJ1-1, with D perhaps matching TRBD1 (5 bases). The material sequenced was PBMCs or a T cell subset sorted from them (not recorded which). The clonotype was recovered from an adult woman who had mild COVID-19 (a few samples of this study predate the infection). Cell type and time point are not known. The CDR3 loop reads CASSPGQATEAFF. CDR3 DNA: TGTGCCAGCAGCCCTGGACAAGCCACTGAAGCTTTCTTT. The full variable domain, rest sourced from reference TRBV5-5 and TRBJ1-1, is DAGVTQSPTHLIKTRGQQVTLRCSPISGHKSVSWYQQVLGQGPQFIFQYYEKEERGRGNFPDRFSARQFPNYSSELNVNALLLGDSALYLCASSPGQATEAFFGQGTRLTVV.